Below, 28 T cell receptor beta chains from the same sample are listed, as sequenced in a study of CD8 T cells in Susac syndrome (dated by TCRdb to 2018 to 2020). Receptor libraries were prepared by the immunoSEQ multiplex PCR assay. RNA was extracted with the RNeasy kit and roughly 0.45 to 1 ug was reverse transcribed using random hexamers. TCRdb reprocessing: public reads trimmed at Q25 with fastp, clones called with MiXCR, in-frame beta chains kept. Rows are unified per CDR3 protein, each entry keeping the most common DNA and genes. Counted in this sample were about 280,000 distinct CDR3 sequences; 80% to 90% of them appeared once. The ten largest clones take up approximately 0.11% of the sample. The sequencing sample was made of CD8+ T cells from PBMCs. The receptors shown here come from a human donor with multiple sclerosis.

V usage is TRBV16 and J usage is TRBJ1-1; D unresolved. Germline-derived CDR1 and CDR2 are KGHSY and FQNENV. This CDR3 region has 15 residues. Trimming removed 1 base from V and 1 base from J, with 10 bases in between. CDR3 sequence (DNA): TGTGCCAGCAGCCAATTGCAGGTGACGAACACTGAAGCTTTCTTT. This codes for CASSQLQVTNTEAFF.

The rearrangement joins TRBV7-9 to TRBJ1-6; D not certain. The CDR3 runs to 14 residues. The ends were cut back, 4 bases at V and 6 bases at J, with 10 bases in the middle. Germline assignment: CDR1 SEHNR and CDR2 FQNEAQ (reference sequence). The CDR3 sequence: CASSSGPINSPLHF. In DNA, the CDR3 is TGTGCCAGCAGCTCGGGCCCTATTAATTCACCCCTCCACTTT.

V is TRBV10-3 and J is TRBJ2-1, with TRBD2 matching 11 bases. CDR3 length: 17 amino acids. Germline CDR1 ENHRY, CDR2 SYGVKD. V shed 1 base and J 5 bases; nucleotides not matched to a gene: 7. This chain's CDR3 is CAISELPTSGNHNEQFF. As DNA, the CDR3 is TGTGCCATCAGTGAGTTACCGACTAGCGGGAACCACAATGAGCAGTTCTTC.

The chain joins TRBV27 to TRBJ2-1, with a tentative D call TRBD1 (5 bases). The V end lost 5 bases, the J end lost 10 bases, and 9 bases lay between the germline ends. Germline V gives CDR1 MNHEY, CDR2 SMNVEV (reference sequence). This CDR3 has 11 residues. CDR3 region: CASSLNREQFF. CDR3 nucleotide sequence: TGTGCCAGCAGTCTCAACAGGGAGCAGTTCTTC.

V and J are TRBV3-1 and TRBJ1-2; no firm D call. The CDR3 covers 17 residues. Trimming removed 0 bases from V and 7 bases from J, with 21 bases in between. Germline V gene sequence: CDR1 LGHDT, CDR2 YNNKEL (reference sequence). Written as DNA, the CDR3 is TGTGCCAGCAGCCAAGAACTGGGTGGGTCAGTGGGGTCTGGCTACACCTTC. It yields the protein CASSQELGGSVGSGYTF.

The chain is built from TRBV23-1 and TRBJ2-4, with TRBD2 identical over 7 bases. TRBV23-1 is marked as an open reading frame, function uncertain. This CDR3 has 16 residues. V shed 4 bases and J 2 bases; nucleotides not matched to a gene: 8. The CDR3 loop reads CASSPQRGGTKNIQYF. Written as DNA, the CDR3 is TGCGCCAGCAGTCCCCAGCGGGGAGGAACCAAAAACATTCAGTACTTC.

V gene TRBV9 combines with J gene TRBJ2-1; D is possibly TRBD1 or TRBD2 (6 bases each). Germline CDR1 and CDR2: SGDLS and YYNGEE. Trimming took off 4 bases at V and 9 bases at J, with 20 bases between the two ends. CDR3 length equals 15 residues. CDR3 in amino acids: CASSPYGGLGSEQFF. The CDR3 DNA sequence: TGTGCCAGCAGCCCCTACGGGGGCTTAGGTAGTGAGCAGTTCTTC.

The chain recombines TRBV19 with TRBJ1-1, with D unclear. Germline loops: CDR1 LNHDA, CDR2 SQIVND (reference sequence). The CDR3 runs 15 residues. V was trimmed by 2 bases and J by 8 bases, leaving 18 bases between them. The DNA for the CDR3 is TGTGCCAGTAGTATAATAAGGTCGGCTCGCCCCGAAGCTTTCTTT. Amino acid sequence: CASSIIRSARPEAFF.

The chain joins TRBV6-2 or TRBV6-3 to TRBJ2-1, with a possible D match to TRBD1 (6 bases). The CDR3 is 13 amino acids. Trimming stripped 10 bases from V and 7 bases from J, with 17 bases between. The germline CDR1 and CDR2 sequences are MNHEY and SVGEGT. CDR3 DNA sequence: TGTGCCACTTACGGGACACCAACGAATGAGCAGTTCTTC. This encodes CATYGTPTNEQFF.

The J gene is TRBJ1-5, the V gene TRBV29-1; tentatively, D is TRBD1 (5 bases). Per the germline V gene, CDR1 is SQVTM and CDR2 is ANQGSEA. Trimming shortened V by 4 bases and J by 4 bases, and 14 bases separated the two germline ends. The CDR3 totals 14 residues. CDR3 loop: CSVAREGRNQPQHF. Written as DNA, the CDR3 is TGCAGCGTTGCTCGGGAGGGGAGAAATCAGCCCCAGCATTTT.

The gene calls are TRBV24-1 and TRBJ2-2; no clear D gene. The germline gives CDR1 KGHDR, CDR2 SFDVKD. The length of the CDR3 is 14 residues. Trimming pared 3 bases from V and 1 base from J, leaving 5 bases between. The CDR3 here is CATSDVGNTGELFF. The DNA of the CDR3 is TGTGCCACCAGTGATGTAGGGAACACCGGGGAGCTGTTTTTT.

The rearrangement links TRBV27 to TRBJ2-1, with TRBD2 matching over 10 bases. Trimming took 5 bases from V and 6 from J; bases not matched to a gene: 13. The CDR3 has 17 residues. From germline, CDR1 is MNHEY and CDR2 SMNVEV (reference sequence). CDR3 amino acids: CASSVGGSGRMSNEQFF. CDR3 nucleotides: TGTGCCAGCAGTGTAGGGGGTAGCGGGAGGATGTCCAATGAGCAGTTCTTC.

The CDR3 protein is CASSYSSGNEQYF. CDR3 nucleotides: TGTGCCAGCAGCTACAGCTCAGGGAACGAGCAGTACTTC. The chain links TRBV11-2 to TRBJ2-7; a possible D gene is TRBD1 (5 bases). The CDR3 loop spans 13 amino acids. Germline CDR1 is SGHAT and CDR2 is FQNNGV. V was shortened by 4 bases and J by 5 bases, with 12 bases between the two germline ends.

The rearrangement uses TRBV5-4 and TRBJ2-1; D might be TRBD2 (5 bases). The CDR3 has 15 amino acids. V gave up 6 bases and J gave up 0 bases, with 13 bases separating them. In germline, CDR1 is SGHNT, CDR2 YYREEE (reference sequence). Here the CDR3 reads CASNIDYLSYNEQFF. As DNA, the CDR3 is TGTGCCAGCAACATAGACTATCTCTCCTACAATGAGCAGTTCTTC. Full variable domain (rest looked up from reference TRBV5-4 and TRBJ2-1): ETGVTQSPTHLIKTRGQQVTLRCSSQSGHNTVSWYQQALGQGPQFIFQYYREEENGRGNFPPRFSGLQFPNYSSELNVNALELDDSALYLCASNIDYLSYNEQFFGPGTRLTVL.

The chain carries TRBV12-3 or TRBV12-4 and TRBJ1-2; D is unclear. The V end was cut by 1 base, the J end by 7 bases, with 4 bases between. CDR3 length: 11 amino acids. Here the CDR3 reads CASSLGIGYTF. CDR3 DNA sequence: TGTGCCAGCAGTTTAGGGATTGGCTACACCTTC.

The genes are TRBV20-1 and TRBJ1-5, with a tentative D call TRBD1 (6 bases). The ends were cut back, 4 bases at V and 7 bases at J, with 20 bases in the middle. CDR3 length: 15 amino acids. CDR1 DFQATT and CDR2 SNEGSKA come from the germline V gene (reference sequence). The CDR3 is CSATDPKSQGQPQHF. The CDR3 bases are TGCAGTGCTACAGACCCAAAATCTCAGGGGCAGCCCCAGCATTTT.

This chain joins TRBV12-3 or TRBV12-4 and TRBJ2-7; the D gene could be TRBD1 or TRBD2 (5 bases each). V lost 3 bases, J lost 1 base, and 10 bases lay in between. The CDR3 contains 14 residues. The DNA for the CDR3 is TGTGCCAGCAGTTTGGGGGTAGGTTCCTACGAGCAGTACTTC. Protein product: CASSLGVGSYEQYF.

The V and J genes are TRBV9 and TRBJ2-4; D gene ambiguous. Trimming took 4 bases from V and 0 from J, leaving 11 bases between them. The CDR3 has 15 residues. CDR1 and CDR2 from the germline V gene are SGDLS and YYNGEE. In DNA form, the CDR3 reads TGTGCCAGCAGCTCAAGTGGATTAGCCAAAAACATTCAGTACTTC. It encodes CASSSSGLAKNIQYF.

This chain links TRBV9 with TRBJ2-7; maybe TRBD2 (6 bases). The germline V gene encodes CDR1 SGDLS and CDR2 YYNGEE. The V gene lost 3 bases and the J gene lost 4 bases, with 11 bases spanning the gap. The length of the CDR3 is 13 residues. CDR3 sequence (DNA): TGTGCCAGCAGCGGGGGGACTCGTTACGAGCAGTACTTC. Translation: CASSGGTRYEQYF.

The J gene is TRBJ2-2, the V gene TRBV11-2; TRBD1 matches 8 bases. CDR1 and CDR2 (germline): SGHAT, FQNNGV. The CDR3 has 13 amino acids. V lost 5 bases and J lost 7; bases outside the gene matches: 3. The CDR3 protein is CASSQGAIGELFF. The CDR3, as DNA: TGTGCCAGCAGCCAGGGGGCAATCGGGGAGCTGTTTTTT.

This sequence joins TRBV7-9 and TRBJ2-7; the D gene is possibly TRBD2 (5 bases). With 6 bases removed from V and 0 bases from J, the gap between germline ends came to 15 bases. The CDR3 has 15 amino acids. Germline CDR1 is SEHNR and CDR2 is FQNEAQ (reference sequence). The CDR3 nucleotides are TGTGCCAGCAGATCGACGGGGTCGAGCTCCTACGAGCAGTACTTC. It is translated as CASRSTGSSSYEQYF.

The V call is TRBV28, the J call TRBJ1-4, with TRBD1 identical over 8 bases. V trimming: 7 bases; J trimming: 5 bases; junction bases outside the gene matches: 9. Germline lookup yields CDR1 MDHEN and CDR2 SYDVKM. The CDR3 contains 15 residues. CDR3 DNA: TGTGCCAGCACGGCGCAGGGACAGGCAAATGAAAAACTGTTTTTT. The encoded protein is CASTAQGQANEKLFF.

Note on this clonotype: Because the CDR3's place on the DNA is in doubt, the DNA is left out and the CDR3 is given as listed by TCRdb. CDR3 amino acids: CASSVGGGNNEQLF. V is TRBV9 and J is TRBJ2-1; the table calls TRBD2, which could not be checked here. Including both end residues, the CDR3 is 14 amino acids long. Germline V gene lookup returns CDR1 SGDLS and CDR2 YYNGEE.

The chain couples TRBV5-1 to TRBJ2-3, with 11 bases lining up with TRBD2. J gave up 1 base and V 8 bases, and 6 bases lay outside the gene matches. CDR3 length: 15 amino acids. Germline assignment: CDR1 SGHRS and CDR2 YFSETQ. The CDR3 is CASTGTSGRTDTQYF. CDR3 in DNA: TGCGCCAGTACCGGGACTAGCGGCCGCACAGATACGCAGTATTTT. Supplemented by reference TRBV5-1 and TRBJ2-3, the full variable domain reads KAGVTQTPRYLIKTRGQQVTLSCSPISGHRSVSWYQQTPGQGLQFLFEYFSETQRNKGNFPGRFSGRQFSNSRSEMNVSTLELGDSALYLCASTGTSGRTDTQYFGPGTRLTVL.

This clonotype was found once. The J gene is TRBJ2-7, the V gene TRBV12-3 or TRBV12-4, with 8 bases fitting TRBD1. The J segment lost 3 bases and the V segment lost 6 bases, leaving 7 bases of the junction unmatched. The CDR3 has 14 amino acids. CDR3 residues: CASRETGGHYEQYF. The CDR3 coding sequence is TGTGCCAGCAGGGAAACAGGGGGGCACTACGAGCAGTACTTC.

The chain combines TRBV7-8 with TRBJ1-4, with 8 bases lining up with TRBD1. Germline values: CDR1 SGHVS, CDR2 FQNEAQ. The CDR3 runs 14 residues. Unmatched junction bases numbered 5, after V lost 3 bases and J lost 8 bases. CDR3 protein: CASSFRTGHEKLFF. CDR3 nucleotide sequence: TGTGCCAGCAGCTTCCGGACAGGGCACGAAAAACTGTTTTTT.

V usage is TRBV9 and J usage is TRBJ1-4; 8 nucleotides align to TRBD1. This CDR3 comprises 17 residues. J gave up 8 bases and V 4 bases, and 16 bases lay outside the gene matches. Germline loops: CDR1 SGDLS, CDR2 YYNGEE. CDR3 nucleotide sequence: TGTGCCAGCAGCTCGATTCACACCGGGACAGGTAACGAAAAACTGTTTTTT. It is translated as CASSSIHTGTGNEKLFF.

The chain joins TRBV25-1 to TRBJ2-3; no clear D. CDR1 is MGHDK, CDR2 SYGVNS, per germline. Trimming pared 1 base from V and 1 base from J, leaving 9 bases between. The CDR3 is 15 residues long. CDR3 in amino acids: CASSEFELGTDTQYF. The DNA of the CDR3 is TGTGCCAGCAGTGAATTTGAGTTAGGCACAGATACGCAGTATTTT.